Sequencing of this T cell receptor (beta chain) was carried out in a study of T cell responses to AZD1222 COVID-19 vaccine. General study findings and limits: None of the repertoires were sampled until the peak T cell response had passed.

Generated by immunoSEQ multiplex PCR, the TCRdb table keeps only in-frame clones and is missing some. The sample yields roughly 200,000 clones, around nine tenths seen once. The CDR3 has 13 amino acids. Between the trimmed V and J ends, which lost 4 bases and 3 bases, there was a span of 9 bases. Germline values: CDR1 SEHNR, CDR2 FQNEAQ (reference sequence). Notes on this clone: As yet, its antigen is unknown.

This material consisted of peripheral blood, taken 28 days after the second dose of the MenACWY control vaccine. V is TRBV7-9 and J is TRBJ1-1, with unresolved D. This clonotype was obtained from an adult who received the MenACWY meningococcal vaccine as a control. In DNA, the CDR3 is TGTGCCAGCAGCTACCAGGTCGACACTGAAGCTTTCTTT. Its translation is CASSYQVDTEAFF.